The next 7 T cell receptor beta chains were all read from a single sample in a study of blood T cell repertoires in COVID-19. The protocol was immunoSEQ multiplex PCR, while the TCRdb copy is restricted to in-frame clones and leaves out a portion. The sample includes approximately 62,000 clones, more than 80% of them seen just once. Sequenced: peripheral blood. The receptors here all came from an elderly man with acute or convalescent COVID-19.

The chain uses TRBV12-3 or TRBV12-4 and TRBJ1-6; no clear D gene. The germline V and J ends were trimmed by 6 bases and 7 bases, with 7 bases remaining between them. The CDR3 runs to 12 residues. Here the CDR3 reads CASRQSNSPLHF. CDR3 nucleotide sequence: TGTGCCAGCAGGCAAAGCAATTCACCCCTCCACTTT.

As regards this clone: The junction differs from germline at one of its ends, possibly a read error. The chain uses TRBV29-1 and TRBJ2-2; D is perhaps TRBD2 (5 bases). The germline V gene has CDR1 SQVTM and CDR2 ANQGSEA. This CDR3 comprises 14 residues. In nucleotides, the CDR3 is TGCAACGTTATTGAGAGGGTTGGCACCGGGGAGCTGTTTTTT. Translation: CNVIERVGTGELFF.

The rearrangement uses TRBV24-1 and TRBJ1-1, with D possibly matching TRBD1 (6 bases). The germline V gene encodes CDR1 KGHDR and CDR2 SFDVKD. The length of the CDR3 is 12 residues. V lost 9 bases and J 1 base, leaving 8 bases between the germline ends. CDR3 DNA: TGTGCCACCTGGACAGCGAACACTGAAGCTTTCTTT. It encodes CATWTANTEAFF.

V gene TRBV29-1 combines with J gene TRBJ2-7, with 10 positions matching TRBD1. The junction had 6 bases not matched to a gene; V was cut back by 6 bases and J by 1 base. This CDR3 has 14 residues. CDR1 is SQVTM, CDR2 ANQGSEA, per germline. The CDR3 coding sequence is TGCAGCGTACTCCGGGACAGGGGATCCTACGAGCAGTACTTC. Protein product: CSVLRDRGSYEQYF.

The chain combines TRBV2 with TRBJ1-1; 9 nucleotides align to TRBD1. V dropped 3 bases and J dropped 4; count of bases not matched to a gene: 3. From germline, CDR1 is SNHLY and CDR2 FYNNEI. This CDR3 region has 14 residues. The CDR3 is CASSDGTGSTEAFF. The CDR3 DNA follows: TGTGCCAGCAGTGACGGGACAGGGTCCACTGAAGCTTTCTTT.

V gene TRBV6-1 combines with J gene TRBJ1-2; D call uncertain. From germline, CDR1 is MNHNS and CDR2 SASEGT. This CDR3 comprises 13 residues. The V end lost 3 bases, the J end lost 2 bases, and 7 bases lay between the germline ends. For the CDR3, the DNA is TGTGCCAGCAGTGAGCGGCTGAACTATGGCTACACCTTC. This translates into CASSERLNYGYTF.

The chain has TRBV20-1 and TRBJ1-1; no definite D call. This CDR3 has 11 amino acids. Germline CDR1 is DFQATT and CDR2 is SNEGSKA (reference sequence). V lost 6 bases to trimming and J lost 2 bases, with 7 bases between them. CDR3 amino acids: CSAQFNTEAFF. In DNA form, the CDR3 reads TGCAGTGCGCAGTTTAACACTGAAGCTTTCTTT.